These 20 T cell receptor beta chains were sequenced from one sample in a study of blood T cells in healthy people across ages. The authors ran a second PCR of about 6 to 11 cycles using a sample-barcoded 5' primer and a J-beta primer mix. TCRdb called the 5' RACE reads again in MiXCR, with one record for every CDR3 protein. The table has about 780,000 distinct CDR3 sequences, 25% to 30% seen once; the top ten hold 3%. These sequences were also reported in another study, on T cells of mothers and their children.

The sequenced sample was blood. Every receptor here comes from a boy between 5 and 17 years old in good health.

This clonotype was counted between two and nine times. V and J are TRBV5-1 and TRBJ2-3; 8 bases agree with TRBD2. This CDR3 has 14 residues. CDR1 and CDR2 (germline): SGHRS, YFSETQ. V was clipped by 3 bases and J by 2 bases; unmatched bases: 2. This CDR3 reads CASSSLADTDTQYF. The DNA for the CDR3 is TGCGCCAGCAGCTCACTAGCGGACACAGATACGCAGTATTTT.

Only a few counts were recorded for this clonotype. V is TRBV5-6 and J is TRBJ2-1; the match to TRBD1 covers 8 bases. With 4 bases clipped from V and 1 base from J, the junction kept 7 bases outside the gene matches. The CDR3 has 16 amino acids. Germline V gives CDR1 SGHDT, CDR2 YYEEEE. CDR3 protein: CASSQLGTGSYNEQFF. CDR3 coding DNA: TGTGCCAGCAGCCAATTAGGGACAGGTTCCTACAATGAGCAGTTCTTC.

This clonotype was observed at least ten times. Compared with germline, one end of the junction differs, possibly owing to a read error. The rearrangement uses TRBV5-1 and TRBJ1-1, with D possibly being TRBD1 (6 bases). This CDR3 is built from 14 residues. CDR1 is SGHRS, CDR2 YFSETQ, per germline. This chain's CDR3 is CASSAGTLNTEAFF. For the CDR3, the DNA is TGTGCCAGCAGCGCTGGGACATTGAACACTGAAGCTTTCTTT.

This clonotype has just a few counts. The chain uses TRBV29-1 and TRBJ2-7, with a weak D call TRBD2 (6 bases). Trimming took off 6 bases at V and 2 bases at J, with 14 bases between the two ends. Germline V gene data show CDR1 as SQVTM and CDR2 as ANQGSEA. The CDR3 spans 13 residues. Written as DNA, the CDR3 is TGCAGCGTCCTCGCGGGGAGGCCCTACGAGCAGTACTTC. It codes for CSVLAGRPYEQYF.

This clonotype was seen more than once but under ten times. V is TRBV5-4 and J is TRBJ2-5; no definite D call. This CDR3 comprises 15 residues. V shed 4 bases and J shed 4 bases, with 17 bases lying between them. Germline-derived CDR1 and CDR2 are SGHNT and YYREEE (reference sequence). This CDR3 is CASSPPAVPPETQYF. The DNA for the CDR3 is TGTGCCAGCAGCCCCCCCGCGGTGCCTCCAGAGACCCAGTACTTC. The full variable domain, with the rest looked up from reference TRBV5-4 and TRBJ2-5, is ETGVTQSPTHLIKTRGQQVTLRCSSQSGHNTVSWYQQALGQGPQFIFQYYREEENGRGNFPPRFSGLQFPNYSSELNVNALELDDSALYLCASSPPAVPPETQYFGPGTRLLVL.

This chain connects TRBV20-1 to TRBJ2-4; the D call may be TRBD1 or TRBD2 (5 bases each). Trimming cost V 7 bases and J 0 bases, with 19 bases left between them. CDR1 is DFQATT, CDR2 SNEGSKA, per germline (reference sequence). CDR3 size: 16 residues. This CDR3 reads CSVGELLGVAKNIQYF. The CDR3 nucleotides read TGCAGTGTAGGGGAGCTACTAGGAGTAGCCAAAAACATTCAGTACTTC.

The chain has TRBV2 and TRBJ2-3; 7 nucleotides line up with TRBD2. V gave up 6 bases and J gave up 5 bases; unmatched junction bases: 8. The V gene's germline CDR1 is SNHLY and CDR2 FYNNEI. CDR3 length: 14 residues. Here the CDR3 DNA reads TGTGCCAGCAGGTCCTGGGCGGGAGAAGATACGCAGTATTTT. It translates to CASRSWAGEDTQYF.

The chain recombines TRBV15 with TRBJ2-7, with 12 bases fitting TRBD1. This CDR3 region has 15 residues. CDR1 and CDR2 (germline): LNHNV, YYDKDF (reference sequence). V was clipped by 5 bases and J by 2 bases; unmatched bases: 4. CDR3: CATSPRDRGPYEQYF. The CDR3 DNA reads TGTGCCACCAGCCCCCGGGACAGGGGGCCCTACGAGCAGTACTTC.

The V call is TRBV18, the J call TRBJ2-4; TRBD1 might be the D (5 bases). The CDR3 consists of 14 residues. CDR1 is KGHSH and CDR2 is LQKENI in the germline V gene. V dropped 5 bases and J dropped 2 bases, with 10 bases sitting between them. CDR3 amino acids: CASSEGESKNIQYF. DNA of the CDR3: TGTGCCAGCTCAGAAGGGGAATCCAAAAACATTCAGTACTTC. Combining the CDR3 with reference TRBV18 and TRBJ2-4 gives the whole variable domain NAGVMQNPRHLVRRRGQEARLRCSPMKGHSHVYWYRQLPEEGLKFMVYLQKENIIDESGMPKERFSAEFPKEGPSILRIQQVVRGDSAAYFCASSEGESKNIQYFGAGTRLSVL.

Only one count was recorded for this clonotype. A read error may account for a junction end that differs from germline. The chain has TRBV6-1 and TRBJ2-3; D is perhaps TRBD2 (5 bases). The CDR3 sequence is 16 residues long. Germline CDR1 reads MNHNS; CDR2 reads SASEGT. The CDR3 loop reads CASSRADSLFSDTQYF. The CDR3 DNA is TGTGCTAGCAGTCGCGCGGACTCTCTCTTTTCAGATACGCAGTATTTT.

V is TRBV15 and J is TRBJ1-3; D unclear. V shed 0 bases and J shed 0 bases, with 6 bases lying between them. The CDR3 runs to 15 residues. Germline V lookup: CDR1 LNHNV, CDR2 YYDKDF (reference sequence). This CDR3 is CATSRDRFSGNTIYF. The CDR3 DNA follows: TGTGCCACCAGCAGAGATCGGTTCTCTGGAAACACCATATATTTT.

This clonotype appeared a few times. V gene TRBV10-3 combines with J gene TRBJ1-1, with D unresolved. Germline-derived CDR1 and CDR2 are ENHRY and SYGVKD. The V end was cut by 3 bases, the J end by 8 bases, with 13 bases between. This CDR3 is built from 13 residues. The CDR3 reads CAISDLGQLEAFF. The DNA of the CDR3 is TGTGCCATCAGTGACCTGGGCCAGCTAGAAGCTTTCTTT.

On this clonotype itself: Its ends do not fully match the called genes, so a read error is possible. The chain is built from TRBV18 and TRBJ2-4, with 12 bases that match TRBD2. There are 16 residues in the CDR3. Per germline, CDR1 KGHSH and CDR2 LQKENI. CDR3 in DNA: TGTGCCGGCTCACCGACTAGCGGGGGTGGAAAAAACATTCAGTACTTC. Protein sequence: CAGSPTSGGGKNIQYF. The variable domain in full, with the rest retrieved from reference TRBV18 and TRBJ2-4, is NAGVMQNPRHLVRRRGQEARLRCSPMKGHSHVYWYRQLPEEGLKFMVYLQKENIIDESGMPKERFSAEFPKEGPSILRIQQVVRGDSAAYFCAGSPTSGGGKNIQYFGAGTRLSVL.

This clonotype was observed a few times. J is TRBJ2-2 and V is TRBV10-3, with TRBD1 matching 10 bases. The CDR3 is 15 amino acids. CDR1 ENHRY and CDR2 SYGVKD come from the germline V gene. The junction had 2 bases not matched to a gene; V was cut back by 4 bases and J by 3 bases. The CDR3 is CAISGQGADTGELFF. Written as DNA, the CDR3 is TGTGCCATCAGTGGACAGGGGGCGGACACCGGGGAGCTGTTTTTT.

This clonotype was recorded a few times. In DNA form, the CDR3 reads TGTGCCAGCAGGCCGGAGACTTTGTTCGGGGAGCTGTTTTTT. This sequence encodes CASRPETLFGELFF. The chain is built from TRBV7-9 and TRBJ2-2; D gene unclear. The V end lost 6 bases, the J end lost 7 bases, and 15 bases lay between the germline ends. The V gene's germline CDR1 is SEHNR and CDR2 FQNEAQ (reference sequence). The CDR3 is 14 amino acids.

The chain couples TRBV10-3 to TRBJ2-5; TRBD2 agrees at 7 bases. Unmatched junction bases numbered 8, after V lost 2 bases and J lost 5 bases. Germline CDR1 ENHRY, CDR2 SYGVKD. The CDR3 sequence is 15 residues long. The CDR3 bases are TGTGCCATCAGTGAGATTCGGGGGGTACGGGAGACCCAGTACTTC. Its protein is CAISEIRGVRETQYF.

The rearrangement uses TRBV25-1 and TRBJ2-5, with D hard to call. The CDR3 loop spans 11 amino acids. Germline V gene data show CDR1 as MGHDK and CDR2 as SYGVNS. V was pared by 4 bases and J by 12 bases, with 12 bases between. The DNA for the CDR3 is TGTGCCAGCAGTGGTAGTGTTTCGGAGTACTTC. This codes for CASSGSVSEYF.

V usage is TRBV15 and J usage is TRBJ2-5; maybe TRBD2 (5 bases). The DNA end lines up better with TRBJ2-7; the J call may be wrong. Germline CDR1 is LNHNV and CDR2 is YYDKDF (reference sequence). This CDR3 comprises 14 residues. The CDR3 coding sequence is TGTGCCACCAGCAGAGACTCCCCGGGATACGAGCAGTACTTC. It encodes CATSRDSPGYEQYF.

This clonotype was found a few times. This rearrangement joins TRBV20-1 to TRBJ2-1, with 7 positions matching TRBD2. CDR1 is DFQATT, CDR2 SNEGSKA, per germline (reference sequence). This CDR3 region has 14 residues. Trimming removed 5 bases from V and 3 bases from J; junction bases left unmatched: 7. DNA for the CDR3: TGCAGTGCTCATGGCGGGGGAGTCTACAATGAGCAGTTCTTC. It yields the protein CSAHGGGVYNEQFF.

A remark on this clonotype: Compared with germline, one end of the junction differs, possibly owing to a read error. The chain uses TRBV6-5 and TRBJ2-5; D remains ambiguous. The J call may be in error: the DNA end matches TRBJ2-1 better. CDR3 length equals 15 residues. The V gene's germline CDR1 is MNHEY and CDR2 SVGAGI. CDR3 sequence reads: CASTYSHGQFNEQFF. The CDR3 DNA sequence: TGTGCCAGCACTTACTCCCACGGGCAGTTCAATGAGCAGTTCTTC.